This TCR beta chain was found in a study of T-cell reconstitution after alpha-beta-depleted transplantation in children listed by TCRdb under 2016. In terms of the full investigation: Using TCR repertoire profiling, the study followed T-cell immune reconstitution in a quantitative way in children after TCRalphabeta/CD19-depleted allogeneic hematopoietic cell transplantation.

This clonotype was detected only a few times. No cognate antigen has been identified for it. No qualities accompany the bases; no much larger clone lies one base away. Library construction relied on PCR. This sample was sequenced with an Illumina HiSeq 2500. To normalize quantification of the TCRbeta repertoire, the TCR libraries were built with molecular barcoding that relied on unique molecular identifiers. Using fastp trimming at Q25 and MiXCR clonotype assembly, TCRdb reanalyzed the public sequencing data and kept in-frame beta chains. Each record represents a unique CDR3 protein, reported with the most common genes and DNA among its rows. For this sample there are some 340,000 distinct CDR3 sequences; about a tenth appear just once. Of the sample, 2% to 2.5% is held by the ten largest clones. Including cysteine and phenylalanine, the CDR3 has 12 amino acids. This entry keeps only the CDR3 DNA: 36 bases, framed from base 1. The trim is 6 bases for V and 3 bases for J, with a gap of 12 bases between the germline ends. Via the germline V gene (reference sequence), CDR1 is DFQATT and CDR2 SNEGSKA.

Sequenced material: PBMCs from the stem cell graft donor, taken from the stem cell graft. This chain joins TRBV20-1 to TRBJ2-7; TRBD2 is a weak D gene call, 6 bases matching. This TCR derives from a human donor who donated a stem cell graft to a child with acute lymphoblastic leukemia. The nucleotide sequence is TGCAGTGCCTGGGACTTCGGCTACGAGCAGTACTTC. Translated, it gives CSAWDFGYEQYF.